This paragraph reports one T cell receptor beta chain. Its antigen is not known. The record originates from a study of OX40 agonist ivuxolimab in advanced cancers. Study in general: Prior checkpoint blockade (anti-PD-1, anti-PD-L1 or anti-CTLA-4) was permitted; 40% had it.

Sampling of blood occurred at baseline, cycle 4 day 1, and cycle 7 day 1. Assay used: immunoSEQ multiplex PCR; TCRdb lists only in-frame clones, some missing. Of about 12,000 clones in the sample, around 84% are singletons; the top ten hold roughly 39%. Findings and limits, study-wide: Partial responders treated at 0.1-3.0 mg/kg exhibited clonal expansion among the lowest measured. The antigen specificity of the peripheral T cells (those that were expanded) was not determined.

The receptor was isolated from an adult with an advanced solid tumor such as melanoma, head and neck, liver or kidney cancer. Specimen: CD4+ or CD8+ T cells sorted from blood, collected in a trial of the OX40 agonist ivuxolimab.

The CDR3 here is CASSVGGADGYTF. The CDR3 bases are TGCGCCAGCAGCGTGGGGGGGGCGGATGGCTACACCTTC. The rearrangement links TRBV5-1 to TRBJ1-2, with D possibly TRBD1 on 6 matching bases. Germline V gene data show CDR1 as SGHRS and CDR2 as YFSETQ. This CDR3 has 13 amino acids. V lost 4 bases to trimming and J lost 6 bases, with 13 bases between them.